This paragraph covers one TCR beta chain sequence. Its target is unknown. This sample was taken from a study of cytomegalovirus exposure and HLA in healthy donors. Study observations and caveats: Evidence from a later analysis indicated that most CMV-associated TCR beta chains looked HLA-restricted. When analyzed later, the rates of TCR association showed variation by HLA locus, with DRB1 the most and HLA-C the fewest. The presence/absence work took it that sequencing depth was about the same across donors.

The primer mix had 60 Vbeta and 13 Jbeta primers. Sequenced by immunoSEQ multiplex PCR; TCRdb stores in-frame clones only, minus some. The sample consists of roughly 120,000 clones, approximately 8.7% of them appearing once. This sequence was found in a man aged 35 to 55 in good health and CMV-seronegative. Sequencing input: PBMCs.

CDR3 protein: CASSFGLSLNTGELFF. The CDR3 nucleotides read TGCGCCAGCAGCTTTGGACTGAGTTTGAACACCGGGGAGCTGTTTTTT. The chain carries TRBV5-1 and TRBJ2-2; D possibly corresponds to TRBD2 (5 bases). The V end was cut by 2 bases, the J end by 1 base, with 12 bases between. The CDR3 is 16 residues long. Germline V gives CDR1 SGHRS, CDR2 YFSETQ. Variable domain in full (rest from reference TRBV5-1 and TRBJ2-2): KAGVTQTPRYLIKTRGQQVTLSCSPISGHRSVSWYQQTPGQGLQFLFEYFSETQRNKGNFPGRFSGRQFSNSRSEMNVSTLELGDSALYLCASSFGLSLNTGELFFGEGSRLTVL.